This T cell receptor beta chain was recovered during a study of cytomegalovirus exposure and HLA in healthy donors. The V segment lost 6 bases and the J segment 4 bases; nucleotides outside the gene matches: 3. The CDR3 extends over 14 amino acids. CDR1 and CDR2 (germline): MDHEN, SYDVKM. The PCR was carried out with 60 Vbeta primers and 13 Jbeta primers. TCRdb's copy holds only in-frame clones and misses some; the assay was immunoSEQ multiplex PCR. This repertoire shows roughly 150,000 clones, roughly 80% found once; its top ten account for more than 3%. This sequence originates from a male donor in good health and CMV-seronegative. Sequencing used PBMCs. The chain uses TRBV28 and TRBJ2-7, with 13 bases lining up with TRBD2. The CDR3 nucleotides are TGTGCCAGCAGGCCGGGACTAGCGGGATACGAGCAGTACTTC. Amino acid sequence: CASRPGLAGYEQYF.